Listed below are T cell receptor beta chains from one sample, sequenced in a study of shared clonotypes between healthy human individuals. Assay used: immunoSEQ multiplex PCR; TCRdb lists only in-frame clones, some missing. The table shows about 2.1 million clones, with just under 95% occurring only once. Material for sequencing was naive CD8+ T cells from PBMCs. The receptor set was obtained from a man between 18 and 35 years old in good health. Some clones in this sample may be carry-over from other donors' samples. The CDR3 runs from the conserved cysteine through the conserved F or W. A D gene is named only where the DNA matches it firmly. Clone size is stated in some rows and not others, as once, few, many or a class when expanded.

clone_size,d_call,j_call,v_call,cdr3_nt,cdr3_aa
NA,TRBD1,TRBJ1-2,TRBV5-6,TGTGCCAGCAGCCCACCAACAGGGGAAGGGTACTATGGCTACACCTTC,CASSPPTGEGYYGYTF
NA,NA,TRBJ2-3,TRBV4-1,TGCGCCAGCAGCCTTTTCGGGGGTTACACAGATACGCAGTATTTT,CASSLFGGYTDTQYF
NA,NA,TRBJ2-1,TRBV5-8,TGTGCCAGCACCCCCGGAGTGGTTTGGTCCCTTCGGAATGAGCAGTTCTTC,CASTPGVVWSLRNEQFF
NA,NA,TRBJ2-3,TRBV7-9,TGTGCCAGCAGCTTCGAACGGGACTCCCTCACAGATACGCAGTATTTT,CASSFERDSLTDTQYF
NA,TRBD1,TRBJ1-2,TRBV11-2,TGTGCCAGCAGCCCTCGGACAGGGAAGAACTATGGCTACACCTTC,CASSPRTGKNYGYTF
NA,TRBD2,TRBJ2-3,TRBV27,TGTGCCAGCAGTTTAAATGTAGCGGGAGGCACAGATACGCAGTATTTT,CASSLNVAGGTDTQYF
NA,NA,TRBJ2-7,TRBV28,TGTGCCAGCCGAAGGGGCAGATCCTACGAGCAGTACTTC,CASRRGRSYEQYF
NA,NA,TRBJ2-2,TRBV13,TGTGCCAGCAGCCCTCCGCGGGGTCTGGGTACCGGGGAGCTGTTTTTT,CASSPPRGLGTGELFF
NA,NA,TRBJ1-1,TRBV27,TGTGCCACCCATTTGGGGGGGGGCACTGAAGCTTTCTTT,CATHLGGGTEAFF
NA,TRBD2,TRBJ2-7,TRBV7-3,TGTGCCAGCAGTTGGACTAGCGGGAGGGGCTACGAGCAGTACTTC,CASSWTSGRGYEQYF
NA,NA,TRBJ2-7,TRBV6-1,TGTGCCAGCAGTGTGGGCCCTTCGCTAAGCTACGAGCAGTACTTC,CASSVGPSLSYEQYF
once,NA,TRBJ2-7,TRBV5-1,TGCGCCAGCAGCTCGGGGATAGCGGAACGATCCTACGAGCAGTACTTC,CASSSGIAERSYEQYF
NA,TRBD1,TRBJ2-1,TRBV28,TGTGCCAGCACCCTCGGGACAGGGGGTTACAATGAGCAGTTCTTC,CASTLGTGGYNEQFF
few,NA,TRBJ1-1,TRBV4-1,TGCGCCAGCAGCCTCCCCAGCTTGAACACTGAAGCTTTCTTT,CASSLPSLNTEAFF
NA,NA,TRBJ2-7,TRBV7-9,TGTGCCAGCAGCTCCGCGGACGGGAGATACGAGCAGTACTTC,CASSSADGRYEQYF
NA,NA,TRBJ2-1,TRBV6-1,TGTGCCAGCAGTGATCGCAATGAGCAGTTCTTC,CASSDRNEQFF
NA,TRBD1,TRBJ2-7,TRBV27,TGTGCCAGCAGTCCCGACCGGGACAGGGGTTATAACGAGCAGTACTTC,CASSPDRDRGYNEQYF
once,NA,TRBJ2-7,TRBV5-1,TGCGCCAGCAGAGACAGCCACTACGAGCAGTACTTC,CASRDSHYEQYF
NA,TRBD2,TRBJ2-7,TRBV27,TGTGCCAGCAGGATAGCGGGAGGGCCGTACGAGCAGTACTTC,CASRIAGGPYEQYF
NA,NA,TRBJ1-2,TRBV7-9,TGTGCCAGCAGCCCCCAGGTCAATGAGGGCTACACCTTC,CASSPQVNEGYTF
NA,TRBD1,TRBJ2-7,TRBV2,TGTGCCAGCAGTGATGCCCTGGGACAGAACTACGAGCAGTACTTC,CASSDALGQNYEQYF
once,NA,TRBJ1-1,TRBV27,TGTGCCAGCAGTGGCTCTTCTAATGAAGCTTTCTTT,CASSGSSNEAFF
NA,TRBD1,TRBJ2-1,TRBV7-9,TGTGCCAGCAGCTCGAGCCGCGACAGGGTCGATGAGCAGTTCTTC,CASSSSRDRVDEQFF
once,TRBD1,TRBJ2-7,TRBV28,TGTGCCAGCAGTTGGGACAGGGGCTCCTACGAGCAGTACTTC,CASSWDRGSYEQYF
NA,TRBD2,TRBJ2-3,TRBV7-9,TGTGCCAGCAGCCTAATAGCGGGAGGGCCAGGAGATACGCAGTATTTT,CASSLIAGGPGDTQYF
NA,NA,TRBJ2-5,TRBV5-4,TGTGCCAGCAGCATGAGCAGGGGGGCCCAAGAGACCCAGTACTTC,CASSMSRGAQETQYF
NA,NA,TRBJ1-2,TRBV13,TGTGCCAGCAGCTTAAGACGGGATGGCTACACCTTC,CASSLRRDGYTF
NA,NA,TRBJ2-7,TRBV28,TGTGCCAGCAGTTGGTCAGACTCCTACGAGCAGTACTTC,CASSWSDSYEQYF
NA,TRBD1,TRBJ2-1,TRBV6-5,TGTGCCAGCAGAGACAGGGGTCATGAGCAGTTCTTC,CASRDRGHEQFF
NA,NA,TRBJ1-2,TRBV4-1,TGCGCCAGCAGCCAAAAGGACGGGCCAGCTAACTATGGCTACACCTTC,CASSQKDGPANYGYTF
NA,NA,TRBJ2-1,TRBV4-2,TGTGCCAGCAGCCAAGGGCAGCTACAACACAATGAGCAGTTCTTC,CASSQGQLQHNEQFF
NA,TRBD1,TRBJ2-5,TRBV7-9,TGTGCCAGCAGCCCAGGGGGTAGGGCTGAGACCCAGTACTTC,CASSPGGRAETQYF
once,NA,TRBJ2-3,TRBV9,TGTGCCAGCAGCCTAGTAGGTAGAGGCAGCACAGATACGCAGTATTTT,CASSLVGRGSTDTQYF
NA,NA,TRBJ2-7,TRBV7-9,TGTGCCAGCAGCTTCGTCCACGGAGTATTTTCCTACGAGCAGTACTTC,CASSFVHGVFSYEQYF
once,NA,TRBJ1-2,TRBV25-1,TGTGCCAGCAGTGGGGGGGGGCACTATGGCTACACCTTC,CASSGGGHYGYTF
NA,NA,TRBJ2-1,TRBV6-6,TGTGCCAGCAGTTACCCAGGTAATGAGCAGTTCTTC,CASSYPGNEQFF
NA,TRBD1,TRBJ2-7,TRBV6-1,TGTGCCAGCAGTGAAGTAACAGGGGCCGCGCTCTACGAGCAGTACTTC,CASSEVTGAALYEQYF
NA,NA,TRBJ1-3,TRBV28,TGTGCCAGCAGTCCTCGGGGGTATGGAAACACCATATATTTT,CASSPRGYGNTIYF
NA,NA,TRBJ1-1,TRBV7-6,TGTGCCAGCAGCCAGGACTTTGGAGACCCGGTGACTTTCTTT,CASSQDFGDPVTFF
NA,NA,TRBJ1-1,TRBV30,TGTGCCTGGAGTCCTGCAAAGGCTGAAGCTTTCTTT,CAWSPAKAEAFF
NA,NA,TRBJ2-7,TRBV27,TGTGCCAGCAGTTTTTTGGCCGGGCTGGACGAGCAGTACTTC,CASSFLAGLDEQYF
NA,NA,TRBJ1-1,TRBV12-5,TGTGCTAGTGGGACCACGGGCACTGAAGCTTTCTTT,CASGTTGTEAFF
NA,NA,TRBJ2-5,TRBV7-6,TGTGCCAGCAGCTTGACCGGGACGGACGTTTGGGAGACCCAGTACTTC,CASSLTGTDVWETQYF
NA,TRBD2,TRBJ2-1,TRBV27,TGTGCCAGCAGTTTAAGGGGCGCGACTAGCGGATACAATGAGCAGTTCTTC,CASSLRGATSGYNEQFF
NA,NA,TRBJ2-7,TRBV7-9,TGTGCCAGCAGCGAGACCATCTCCTACGAGCAGTACTTC,CASSETISYEQYF
NA,NA,TRBJ2-5,TRBV30,TGTGCCTGGGTGGCCGTGTCAGGCAGACAAGAGACCCAGTACTTC,CAWVAVSGRQETQYF
NA,NA,TRBJ1-1,TRBV6-6,TGTGCCAGCGGGTTTGGCGGTTTGACTGAAGCTTTCTTT,CASGFGGLTEAFF
few,NA,TRBJ1-1,TRBV6-1,TGTGCCAGTCAGGAGAACACTGAAGCTTTCTTT,CASQENTEAFF
NA,NA,TRBJ2-7,TRBV4-1,TGCGCCAGCAGCCAAGTGTCAGGGCTGTACGAGCAGTACTTC,CASSQVSGLYEQYF
NA,TRBD2,TRBJ2-1,TRBV6-4,TGTGCCAGCAGTCGACTAGCGGGAGCCACCTACAATGAGCAGTTCTTC,CASSRLAGATYNEQFF
few,NA,TRBJ1-5,TRBV7-9,TGTGCCAGCAGCTTAGTCGTGGCAGGGCGCATACAGGCCCAGCATTTT,CASSLVVAGRIQAQHF
NA,TRBD1,TRBJ2-7,TRBV19,TGTGCCAGTAGTGCCCCCCGGGACAGAGTCTACGAGCAGTACTTC,CASSAPRDRVYEQYF
NA,TRBD1,TRBJ2-7,TRBV28,TGTGCCAGCAGTTCCCATCGACAGGGCTCCTACGAGCAGTACTTC,CASSSHRQGSYEQYF
NA,TRBD2,TRBJ2-7,TRBV15,TGTGCCACCAGTCGGGCGGGGGACTACGAAGCCTACGAGCAGTACTTC,CATSRAGDYEAYEQYF
NA,NA,TRBJ2-7,TRBV4-1,TGCGCCAGCAGCCAACGATGGGGAGGGGGGAGCTCCTACGAGCAGTACTTC,CASSQRWGGGSSYEQYF